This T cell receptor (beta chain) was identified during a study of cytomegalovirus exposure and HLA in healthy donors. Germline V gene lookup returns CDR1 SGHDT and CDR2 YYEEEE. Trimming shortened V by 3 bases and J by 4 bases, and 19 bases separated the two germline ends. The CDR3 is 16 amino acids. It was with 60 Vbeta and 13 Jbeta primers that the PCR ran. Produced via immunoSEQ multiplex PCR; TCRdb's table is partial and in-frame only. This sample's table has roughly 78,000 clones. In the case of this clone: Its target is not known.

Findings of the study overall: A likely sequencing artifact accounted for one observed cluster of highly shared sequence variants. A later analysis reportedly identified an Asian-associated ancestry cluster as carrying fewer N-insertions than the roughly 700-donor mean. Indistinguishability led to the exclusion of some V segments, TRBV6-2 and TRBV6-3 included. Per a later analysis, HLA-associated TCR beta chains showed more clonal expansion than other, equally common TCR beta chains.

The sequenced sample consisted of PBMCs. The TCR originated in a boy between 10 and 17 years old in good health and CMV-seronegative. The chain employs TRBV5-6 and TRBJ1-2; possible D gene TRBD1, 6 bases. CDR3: CASSSPLTGTFYGYTF. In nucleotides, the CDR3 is TGTGCCAGCAGCTCGCCCCTGACAGGCACCTTCTATGGCTACACCTTC.